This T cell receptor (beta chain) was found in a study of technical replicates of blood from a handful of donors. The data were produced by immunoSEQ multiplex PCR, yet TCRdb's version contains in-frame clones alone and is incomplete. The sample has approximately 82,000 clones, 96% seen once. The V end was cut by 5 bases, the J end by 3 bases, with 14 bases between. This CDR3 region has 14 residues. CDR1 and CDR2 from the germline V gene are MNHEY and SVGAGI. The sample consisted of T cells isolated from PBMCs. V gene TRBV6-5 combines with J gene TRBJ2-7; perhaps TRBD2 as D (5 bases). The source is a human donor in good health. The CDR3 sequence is CASSTDSEIYEQYF. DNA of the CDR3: TGTGCCAGCAGTACGGACTCAGAGATCTACGAGCAGTACTTC.